A single sample is the source of the 3 T cell receptor beta chains below, sequenced in a study of shared clonotypes between healthy human individuals. Profiled with immunoSEQ multiplex PCR; TCRdb holds only in-frame clones, not every one. The sample holds some 2 million clones; 85% to 95% are singletons and the top ten take roughly 0.13%. Material: naive CD4+ T cells sorted from blood. Subset defined: CD45RA+ positively selected. All receptors derive from a man aged 18 to 30 in good health.

As concerns this clone: The same CDR3 is also encoded by other DNA sequences in this sample. The chain couples TRBV18 to TRBJ1-2; possibly TRBD1 for D (5 bases). Looked up from germline, CDR1 is KGHSH and CDR2 is LQKENI. V was cut by 3 bases and J by 6 bases, with 8 bases left in between. The CDR3 totals 12 residues. The CDR3 protein is CASSPRGDGYTF. The CDR3 nucleotides are TGTGCCAGCTCACCCCGAGGGGATGGCTACACCTTC.

Written as DNA, the CDR3 is TGCGCCAGCAGCCCCCAGGGACTCACTGAAGCTTTCTTT. Protein sequence: CASSPQGLTEAFF. The chain links TRBV5-1 to TRBJ1-1, with D perhaps matching TRBD1 (5 bases). Trimming removed 4 bases from V and 4 bases from J, with 11 bases in between. From germline, CDR1 is SGHRS and CDR2 YFSETQ. The CDR3 has 13 amino acids.

The rearrangement links TRBV9 to TRBJ1-1; D is unresolved. From germline, CDR1 is SGDLS and CDR2 YYNGEE. The CDR3 totals 12 residues. Trimming took off 5 bases at V and 3 bases at J, with 8 bases between the two ends. CDR3 DNA: TGTGCCAGCAGACGTTTGGACACTGAAGCTTTCTTT. Translated: CASRRLDTEAFF.